The clone carrying this T cell receptor (beta chain) was observed once. Data came from immunoSEQ multiplex PCR; TCRdb stores just in-frame clones and leaves some out. The data contain more than 40,000 clones, 80% to 90% of them singletons. Germline loops: CDR1 SGHDT, CDR2 YYEEEE. Trimming left V 2 bases short and J 8 bases short, with 13 bases between. CDR3 length equals 14 residues. This sample was taken from a study of T cell changes during pregnancy in multiple sclerosis. Here the sequenced sample was CD4+ T cells from peripheral blood mononuclear cells, taken in the first trimester of pregnancy. The TCR sequence derives from a female donor with multiple sclerosis, enrolled in a pregnancy study. The J gene is TRBJ2-2, the V gene TRBV5-6, with D tentatively TRBD1 (5 bases). CDR3 DNA sequence: TGTGCCAGCAGCTTTTCAGGGCCAGGGGGGGAGCTGTTTTTT. This sequence encodes CASSFSGPGGELFF. The full variable domain, rest sourced from reference TRBV5-6 and TRBJ2-2, is DAGVTQSPTHLIKTRGQQVTLRCSPKSGHDTVSWYQQALGQGPQFIFQYYEEEERQRGNFPDRFSGHQFPNYSSELNVNALLLGDSALYLCASSFSGPGGELFFGEGSRLTVL.